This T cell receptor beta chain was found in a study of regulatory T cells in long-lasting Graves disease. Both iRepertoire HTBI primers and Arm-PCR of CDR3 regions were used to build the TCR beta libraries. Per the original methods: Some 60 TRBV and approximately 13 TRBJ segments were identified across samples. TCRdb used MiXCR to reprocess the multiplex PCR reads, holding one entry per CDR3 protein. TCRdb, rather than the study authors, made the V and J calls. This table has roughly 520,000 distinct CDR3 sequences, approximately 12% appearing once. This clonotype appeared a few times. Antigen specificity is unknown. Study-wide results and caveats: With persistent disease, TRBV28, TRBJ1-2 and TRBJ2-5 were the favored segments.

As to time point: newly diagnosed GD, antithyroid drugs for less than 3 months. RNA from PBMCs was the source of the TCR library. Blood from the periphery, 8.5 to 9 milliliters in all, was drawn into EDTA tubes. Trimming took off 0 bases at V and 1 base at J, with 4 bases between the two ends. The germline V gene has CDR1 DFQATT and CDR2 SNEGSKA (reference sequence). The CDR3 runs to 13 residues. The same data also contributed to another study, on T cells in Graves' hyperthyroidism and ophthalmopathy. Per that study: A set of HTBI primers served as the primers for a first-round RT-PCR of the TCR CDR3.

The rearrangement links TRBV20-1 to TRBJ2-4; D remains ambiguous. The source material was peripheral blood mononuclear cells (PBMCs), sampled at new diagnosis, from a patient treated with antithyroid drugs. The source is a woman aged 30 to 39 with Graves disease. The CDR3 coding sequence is TGCAGTGCTAGAGAGCGGGCCAAAAACATTCAGTACTTC. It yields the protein CSARERAKNIQYF.